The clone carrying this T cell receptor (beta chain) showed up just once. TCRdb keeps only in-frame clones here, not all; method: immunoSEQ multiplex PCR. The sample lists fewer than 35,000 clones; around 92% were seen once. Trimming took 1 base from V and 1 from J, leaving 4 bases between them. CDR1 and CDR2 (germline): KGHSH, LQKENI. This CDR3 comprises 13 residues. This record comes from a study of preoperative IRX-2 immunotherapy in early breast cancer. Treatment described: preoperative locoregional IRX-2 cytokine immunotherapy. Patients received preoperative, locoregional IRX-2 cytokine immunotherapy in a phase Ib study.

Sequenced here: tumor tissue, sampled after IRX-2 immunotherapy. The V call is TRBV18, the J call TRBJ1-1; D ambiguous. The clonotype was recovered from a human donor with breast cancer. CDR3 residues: CASSPRPNTEAFF. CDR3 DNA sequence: TGTGCCAGCTCACCACGTCCGAACACTGAAGCTTTCTTT.